The rows below give T cell receptor beta chains drawn from one sample of a study of T cell changes during pregnancy in multiple sclerosis. The repertoire was sequenced with immunoSEQ multiplex PCR; TCRdb's copy has only in-frame clones and lacks some. The table lists about 93,000 clones, around 92% of them singletons. The sequences come from peripheral blood, collected after pregnancy. Receptors were obtained from a female donor with multiple sclerosis, enrolled in a pregnancy study. Each CDR3 is given without its conserved first and last residue. Fields, in order: J gene, clone size, V gene, CDR3 protein. Size tells how often a clone was seen (once, few, many) or the class of an expanded clone, and some rows leave it out.

TRBJ2-7,NA,TRBV9,ASSVVDTPTEEQY
TRBJ2-1,NA,TRBV4-3,ASSQGTNLLYNEQF
TRBJ1-5,NA,TRBV7-9,ASSWSENQPQH
TRBJ1-2,NA,TRBV18,ASSPDRGPLGYT
TRBJ2-4,NA,TRBV28,ASSNPGTEYIQY
TRBJ1-2,NA,TRBV13,ASSLGQGNYGYT
TRBJ1-6,NA,TRBV7-2,ASSLVGTGGLSPLH
TRBJ2-5,NA,TRBV6-1,ASSPVREETQY
TRBJ2-1,NA,TRBV30,AWSVLQGGPNEQF
TRBJ1-1,NA,TRBV7-9,ASTEMGLVGYTEAF
TRBJ2-7,NA,TRBV27,ASSSDSYEQY
TRBJ2-1,NA,TRBV5-1,ASSSGTGWVREQF
TRBJ2-2,NA,TRBV6-6,ASRLQGVAGELF
TRBJ2-2,NA,TRBV29-1,SVVGLPLEAGELF
TRBJ1-2,NA,TRBV6-5,ASSSGWQGYGYT
TRBJ1-4,NA,TRBV30,AWNQDGFEKLF
TRBJ2-6,NA,TRBV7-9,ASSYHVDRRLT
TRBJ2-7,once,TRBV12-5,ASGLGGRGEQY
TRBJ1-5,once,TRBV6-5,ASSSTGASNQPQH
TRBJ2-7,NA,TRBV4-2,ASSQGLTSSYEQY
TRBJ2-3,NA,TRBV21-1,ARTLRGADTQY
TRBJ1-2,few,TRBV7-2,ASSLEQSYGYT
TRBJ1-2,NA,TRBV18,ASSLQENYGYT
TRBJ1-1,NA,TRBV28,ASSLSLKGTRGLVSTEAF
TRBJ1-4,NA,TRBV5-1,ASSFWGTGKANEKLF
TRBJ1-3,NA,TRBV18,ASSPPRAYSGNTIY
TRBJ2-4,NA,TRBV30,AWNRDRETLAKNIQY